This entry is about one T cell receptor beta chain. Its antigen remains unknown. Only in-frame clones appear in the TCRdb table, and some are missing; sequencing was by immunoSEQ multiplex PCR. The sample yields 180,000 or so clones, around 94% seen once. The germline CDR1 and CDR2 sequences are MNHEY and SMNVEV (reference sequence). Trimming pared 6 bases from V and 3 bases from J, leaving 15 bases between. This CDR3 has 14 amino acids. The data are from a study of T cell responses to AZD1222 COVID-19 vaccine. Overall study results and limits: A mostly white British donor set with more females was recruited, and clonal diversity was possibly underestimated. Dominant CD4 TCR responses targeted spike regions 160-218 and 743-854.

V is TRBV27 and J is TRBJ2-7; perhaps TRBD2 as D (6 bases). Sequencing was performed on peripheral blood, taken on day 0 of AZD1222 vaccination. The origin of this receptor is an adult in good health. As DNA, the CDR3 is TGTGCCAGCAGCGGACTACCCGCCCTCTACGAGCAGTACTTC. The encoded protein is CASSGLPALYEQYF.